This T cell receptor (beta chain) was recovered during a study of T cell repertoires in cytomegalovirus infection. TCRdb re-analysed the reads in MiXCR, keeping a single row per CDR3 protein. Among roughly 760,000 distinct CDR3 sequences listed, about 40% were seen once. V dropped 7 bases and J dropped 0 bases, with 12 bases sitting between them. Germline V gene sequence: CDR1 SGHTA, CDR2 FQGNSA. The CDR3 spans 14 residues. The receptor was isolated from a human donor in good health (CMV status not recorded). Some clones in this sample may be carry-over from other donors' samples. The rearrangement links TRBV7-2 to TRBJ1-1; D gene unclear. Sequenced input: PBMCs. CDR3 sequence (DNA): TGTGCCAGCACCATAAGGTCTCTGAACACTGAAGCTTTCTTT. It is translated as CASTIRSLNTEAFF.